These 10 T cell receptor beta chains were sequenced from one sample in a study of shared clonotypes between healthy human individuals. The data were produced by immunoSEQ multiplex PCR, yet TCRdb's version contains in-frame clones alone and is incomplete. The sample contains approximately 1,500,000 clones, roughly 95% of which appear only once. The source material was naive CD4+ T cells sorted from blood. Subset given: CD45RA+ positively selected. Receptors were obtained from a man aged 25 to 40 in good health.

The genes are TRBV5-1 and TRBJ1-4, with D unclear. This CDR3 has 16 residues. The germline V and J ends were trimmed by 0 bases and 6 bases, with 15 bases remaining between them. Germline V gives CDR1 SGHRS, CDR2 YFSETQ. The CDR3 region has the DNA TGCGCCAGCAGCTTGGCGCCGATCGGACGGGATGAAAAACTGTTTTTT. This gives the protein CASSLAPIGRDEKLFF.

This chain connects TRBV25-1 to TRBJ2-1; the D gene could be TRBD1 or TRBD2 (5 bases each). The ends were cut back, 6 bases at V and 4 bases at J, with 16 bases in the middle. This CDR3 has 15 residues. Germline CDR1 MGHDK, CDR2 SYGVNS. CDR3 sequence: CASRPGTSTYNEQFF. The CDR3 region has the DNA TGTGCCAGCAGGCCAGGGACGAGTACATACAATGAGCAGTTCTTC.

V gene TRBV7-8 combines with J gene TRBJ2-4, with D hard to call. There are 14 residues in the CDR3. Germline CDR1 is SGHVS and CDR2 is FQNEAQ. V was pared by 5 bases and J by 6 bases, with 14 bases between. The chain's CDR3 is CASSPRALGNIQYF. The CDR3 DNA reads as TGTGCCAGCAGCCCCCGAGCGCTGGGAAACATTCAGTACTTC.

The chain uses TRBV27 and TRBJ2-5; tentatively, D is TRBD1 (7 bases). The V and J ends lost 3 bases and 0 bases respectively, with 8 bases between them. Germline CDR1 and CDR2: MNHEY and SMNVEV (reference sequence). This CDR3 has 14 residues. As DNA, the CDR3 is TGTGCCAGCAGTTTCAGGGGGGACCAAGAGACCCAGTACTTC. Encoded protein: CASSFRGDQETQYF.

The CDR3 DNA reads as TGTGCTAGTGGTTTGACGAGCACAGATACGCAGTATTTT. It specifies CASGLTSTDTQYF. V is TRBV12-5 and J is TRBJ2-3, with D hard to call. CDR1 LGHNT and CDR2 FRNRAP come from the germline V gene. There are 13 residues in the CDR3. V lost 2 bases to trimming and J lost 0 bases, with 3 bases between them.

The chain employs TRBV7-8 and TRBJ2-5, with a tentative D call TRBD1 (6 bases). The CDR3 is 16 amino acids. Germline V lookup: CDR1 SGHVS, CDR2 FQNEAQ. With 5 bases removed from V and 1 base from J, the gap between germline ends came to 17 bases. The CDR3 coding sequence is TGTGCCAGCAGCAGAAGAGGACAGAATCCCCAAGAGACCCAGTACTTC. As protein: CASSRRGQNPQETQYF.

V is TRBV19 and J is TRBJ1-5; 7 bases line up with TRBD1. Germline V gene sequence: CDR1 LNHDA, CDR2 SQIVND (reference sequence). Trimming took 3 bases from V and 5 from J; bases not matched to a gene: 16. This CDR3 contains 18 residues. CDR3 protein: CASSIRGRQGSWHQPQHF. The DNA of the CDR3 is TGTGCCAGTAGTATCCGGGGTCGACAGGGCAGTTGGCATCAGCCCCAGCATTTT.

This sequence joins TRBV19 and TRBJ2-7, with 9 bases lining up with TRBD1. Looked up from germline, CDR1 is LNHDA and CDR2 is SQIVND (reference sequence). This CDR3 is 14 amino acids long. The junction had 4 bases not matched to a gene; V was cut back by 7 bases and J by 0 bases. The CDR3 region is CASTRTGDSYEQYF. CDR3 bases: TGTGCCAGTACCCGGACAGGGGACTCCTACGAGCAGTACTTC.

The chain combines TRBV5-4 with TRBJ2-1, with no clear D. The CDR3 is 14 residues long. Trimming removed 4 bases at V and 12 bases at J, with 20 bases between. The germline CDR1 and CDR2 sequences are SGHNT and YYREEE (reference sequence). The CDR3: CASSGDSEPLGQFF. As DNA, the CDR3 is TGTGCCAGCAGCGGGGATTCGGAACCACTGGGGCAGTTCTTC.

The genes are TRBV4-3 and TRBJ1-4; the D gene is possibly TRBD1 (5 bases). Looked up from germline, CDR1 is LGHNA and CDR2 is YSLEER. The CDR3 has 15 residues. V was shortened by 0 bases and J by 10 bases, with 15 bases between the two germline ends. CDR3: CASSQDSRVGGKLFF. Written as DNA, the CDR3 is TGCGCCAGCAGCCAAGATTCCAGGGTCGGGGGAAAACTGTTTTTT.